Below are 2 T cell receptor beta chains sequenced from a single sample in a study of regulatory T cells in long-lasting Graves disease. To make TCR beta libraries, researchers used iRepertoire HTBI primers and Arm-PCR of CDR3 regions. One entry per CDR3 protein, called by TCRdb with MiXCR from the multiplex PCR reads. The sample consists of about 470,000 distinct CDR3 sequences, less than 25% of them appearing once. This sample's time point: persistent/refractory GD, antithyroid drugs over 5 years with positive TRAb. From PBMCs, RNA was extracted and then used to make the TCR library. The source was peripheral blood mononuclear cells (PBMCs), collected when the disease was refractory, from a patient treated with antithyroid drugs. The receptor source for this set is a female donor with Graves disease.

In this sample, this clonotype turned up a few times. V is TRBV19 and J is TRBJ1-6; D is undetermined. The CDR3 runs 15 residues. CDR1 is LNHDA, CDR2 SQIVND, per germline (reference sequence). The V gene lost 3 bases and the J gene lost 6 bases, with 12 bases spanning the gap. This chain's CDR3 is CASSMVGRSNSPLHF. Written as DNA, the CDR3 is TGTGCCAGTAGTATGGTCGGCAGGAGTAATTCACCCCTCCACTTT.

The chain has TRBV4-1 and TRBJ1-1; D gene uncertain. V was shortened by 1 base and J by 1 base, with 13 bases between the two germline ends. The length of the CDR3 is 16 residues. Germline lookup yields CDR1 MGHRA and CDR2 YSYEKL. CDR3 amino acids: CASSQVLGSENTEAFF. DNA for the CDR3: TGCGCCAGCAGCCAAGTTTTAGGAAGCGAGAACACTGAAGCTTTCTTT.